The 6 T cell receptor beta chains below all came from one sample that was sequenced in a study of glioma-infiltrating T cells. The iRepertoire nested amplicon-rescue multiplex PCR amplified TCR alpha and beta CDR3s from RNA. TCRdb called the multiplex PCR reads again in MiXCR, with one record for every CDR3 protein. In the table there are some 150,000 distinct CDR3 sequences, about two fifths of which are singletons. Sample: glioma tissue, nonneoplastic brain tissue, or PBMCs (not recorded which). The receptors originated from a human donor with low-grade glioma or glioblastoma, undergoing nonglioma brain surgery, or in good health (not recorded which).

Concerning this clonotype: The junction departs from the called germline gene at one end, perhaps through a read error. The CDR3 DNA reads TGCAGTGCTAGGGGAGGGGAGACCAAGTACTTC. Translation: CSARGGETKYF. The chain carries TRBV20-1 and TRBJ2-5; 7 nucleotides align to TRBD2. Looked up from germline, CDR1 is DFQATT and CDR2 is SNEGSKA (reference sequence). This CDR3 is built from 11 residues.

The chain uses TRBV6-1 and TRBJ1-5, with a tentative D call TRBD1 (6 bases). Looked up from germline, CDR1 is MNHNS and CDR2 is SASEGT. This CDR3 comprises 15 residues. Trimming cost V 4 bases and J 5 bases, with 15 bases left between them. DNA of the CDR3: TGTGCCAGCAGTGGGGGGACAATAGTGCATCAGCCCCAGCATTTT. Protein product: CASSGGTIVHQPQHF.

The V gene is TRBV2, the J gene TRBJ2-7, with a possible D match to TRBD1 (7 bases). The CDR3 consists of 14 residues. V lost 2 bases, J lost 3 bases, and 11 bases lay in between. Germline V lookup: CDR1 SNHLY, CDR2 FYNNEI. The CDR3 loop reads CASSEFRGDYEQYF. DNA for the CDR3: TGTGCCAGCAGTGAATTCAGGGGGGACTACGAGCAGTACTTC.

This clonotype came up many times. The rearrangement joins TRBV6-6 to TRBJ2-5; TRBD1 is a possible D gene (6 bases). V lost 2 bases and J lost 2, with 9 bases in between. Germline-derived CDR1 and CDR2 are MNHNY and SVGAGI (reference sequence). The CDR3 loop spans 14 amino acids. For the CDR3, the DNA is TGTGCCAGCAGTTACGCCGGACAGCAAGAGACCCAGTACTTC. Its translation: CASSYAGQQETQYF.

The chain is built from TRBV15 and TRBJ2-5; possibly TRBD1 or TRBD2 for D (5 bases each). V was cut by 8 bases and J by 3 bases, with 13 bases left in between. The CDR3 contains 13 residues. Germline lookup yields CDR1 LNHNV and CDR2 YYDKDF (reference sequence). Written as DNA, the CDR3 is TGTGCCACCGCTCCAGGGACCGAAGAGACCCAGTACTTC. As protein: CATAPGTEETQYF. The whole variable domain, remainder taken from reference TRBV15 and TRBJ2-5, is DAMVIQNPRYQVTQFGKPVTLSCSQTLNHNVMYWYQQKSSQAPKLLFHYYDKDFNNEADTPDNFQSRRPNTSFCFLDIRSPGLGDTAMYLCATAPGTEETQYFGPGTRLLVL.

This clonotype was recorded only once. Germline is not matched at one junction end, which may reflect a read error. The J gene is TRBJ1-1, the V gene TRBV4-1; 8 nucleotides align to TRBD1. Germline V CDR1 and CDR2: MGHRA, YSYEKL. This CDR3 has 14 residues. CDR3 nucleotide sequence: TGCGCCGGCAGCCGACAACAGGGGGGGGCTGAAGCTTTCTTT. Protein sequence: CAGSRQQGGAEAFF.